Listed here are 11 T cell receptor beta chains from one sample, sequenced in a study of T-cell memory formation after mild COVID-19 (dated by TCRdb to about 2021). The library relied on 5' RACE. TCRdb lists the instrument as Illumina NovaSeq 6000. TCRdb ran its own pipeline on the public reads, namely fastp trimming at Q25 and MiXCR clone calling, and kept in-frame beta chains. Rows merge per CDR3 protein into single entries with the most common DNA and genes. The sample table shows under 550,000 distinct CDR3 sequences, and 18% are seen once. Roughly 21% of the sample is in the top ten clones. The sample taken for sequencing was PBMCs or a T cell subset sorted from them (not recorded which). The receptors shown here come from a man between 18 and 29 years old who had mild COVID-19 (a few samples of this study predate the infection). The sample titles of this study are shuffled in the database, so cell type and time point are left out; the donor was told from shared clones.

This clonotype has a count of ten or more. This rearrangement joins TRBV5-1 to TRBJ2-1; no clear D. Per the germline V gene, CDR1 is SGHRS and CDR2 is YFSETQ. The CDR3 has 13 residues. The V end lost 3 bases, the J end lost 7 bases, and 11 bases lay between the germline ends. DNA for the CDR3: TGCGCCAGCAGCTCACCTGAGAGGAATGAGCAGTTCTTC. This gives the protein CASSSPERNEQFF.

This chain uses TRBV4-1 with TRBJ2-5, with 7 bases identical to TRBD1. This CDR3 spans 14 amino acids. The V and J ends lost 4 bases and 7 bases, in that order; junction bases with no gene match: 9. CDR1 and CDR2 from the germline V gene are MGHRA and YSYEKL. For the CDR3, the DNA is TGCGCCAGCAGCCCGGGACAGCGCCTCGGGACCCAGTACTTC. The encoded protein is CASSPGQRLGTQYF.

The sample holds a few counts of this clonotype. This chain joins TRBV18 and TRBJ2-3; TRBD2 matches at 8 bases. In germline, CDR1 is KGHSH, CDR2 LQKENI. CDR3 length: 16 residues. J gave up 2 bases and V 2 bases, and 6 bases lay outside the gene matches. The CDR3: CASSPIRGGTTDTQYF. Written as DNA, the CDR3 is TGTGCCAGCTCACCAATTCGCGGGGGGACCACAGATACGCAGTATTTT.

CDR3 region: CASSYSAGGNQPQHF. The CDR3, as DNA: TGTGCCAGCAGTTACTCCGCAGGGGGCAATCAGCCCCAGCATTTT. The V and J genes are TRBV6-5 and TRBJ1-5, with a possible D match to TRBD1 (6 bases). This CDR3 has 15 residues. Per germline, CDR1 MNHEY and CDR2 SVGAGI. V lost 0 bases and J 2 bases, leaving 8 bases between the germline ends.

CDR3 nucleotides: TGTGCCATCAGTACAACCCTCTCTGGAAACACCATATATTTT. As protein: CAISTTLSGNTIYF. The rearrangement links TRBV10-3 to TRBJ1-3; no clear D. The CDR3 has 14 residues. Trimming shortened V by 5 bases and J by 0 bases, and 8 bases separated the two germline ends. Germline lookup yields CDR1 ENHRY and CDR2 SYGVKD.

V usage is TRBV6-1 and J usage is TRBJ1-5; D is possibly TRBD1 (6 bases). V lost 8 bases to trimming and J lost 0 bases, with 14 bases between them. This CDR3 contains 15 residues. Germline V gene sequence: CDR1 MNHNS, CDR2 SASEGT. CDR3 coding DNA: TGTGCCAGCGAGAGAAGGGGGGGTAGCAATCAGCCCCAGCATTTT. Its translation is CASERRGGSNQPQHF.

The V and J genes are TRBV6-2 or TRBV6-3 and TRBJ2-5; TRBD1 is a possible D gene (6 bases). Germline values: CDR1 MNHEY, CDR2 SVGEGT. The CDR3 sequence is 15 residues long. Deletions cut 2 bases from V and 0 bases from J, with 10 bases between. This CDR3 reads CASSYGGGNQETQYF. In DNA form, the CDR3 reads TGTGCCAGCAGTTACGGGGGCGGCAACCAAGAGACCCAGTACTTC.

This clonotype occurred a few times. V and J are TRBV28 and TRBJ2-1, with D perhaps matching TRBD1 or TRBD2 (5 bases each). The CDR3 is made up of 12 amino acids. Germline assignment: CDR1 MDHEN and CDR2 SYDVKM. Trimming cost V 2 bases and J 10 bases, with 9 bases left between them. The CDR3 DNA reads TGTGCCAGCAGTTTACTTGGGACGGAGCAGTTCTTC. Its translation: CASSLLGTEQFF.

This clonotype was counted only a few times. The chain joins TRBV27 to TRBJ2-7; 13 nucleotides match TRBD2. CDR1 and CDR2 (germline): MNHEY, SMNVEV (reference sequence). The length of the CDR3 is 14 residues. Trimming removed 5 bases from V and 5 bases from J; junction bases left unmatched: 3. Here the CDR3 DNA reads TGTGCCAGCAGTCCCACTAGCGGGGGGGACGAGCAGTACGTC. It is translated as CASSPTSGGDEQYV.

This chain connects TRBV6-5 to TRBJ2-7, with D perhaps assigned TRBD1 or TRBD2 (6 bases each). The V end was cut by 6 bases, the J end by 1 base, with 22 bases between. The CDR3 is 17 residues long. Per the germline V gene, CDR1 is MNHEY and CDR2 is SVGAGI. Written as DNA, the CDR3 is TGTGCCAGCAGCCGCCTTGTGGGGGCGGGGAGATCCTACGAGCAGTACTTC. It encodes CASSRLVGAGRSYEQYF.

This chain uses TRBV5-1 with TRBJ2-1; D might be TRBD1 or TRBD2, each matching 5 bases. The length of the CDR3 is 16 residues. Germline-derived CDR1 and CDR2 are SGHRS and YFSETQ. Trimming removed 1 base from V and 0 bases from J, with 11 bases in between. The CDR3 protein is CASSLIRGRSYNEQFF. CDR3 sequence (DNA): TGCGCCAGCAGCTTGATTCGGGGCCGCTCCTACAATGAGCAGTTCTTC.